This T cell receptor beta chain was obtained from a study of shared clonotypes between healthy human individuals. Points from the study as a whole: Naive subsets generally had larger estimated richness than memory subsets. Rarefaction showed that sequencing of sorted subsets was incomplete (despite large depth).

Profiled with immunoSEQ multiplex PCR; TCRdb holds only in-frame clones, not every one. In the table there are about 110,000 clones, about 63% of which are singletons. This clone has more than one count but fewer than ten. The antigen is unknown. Trimming shortened V by 3 bases and J by 3 bases, and 4 bases separated the two germline ends. This CDR3 has 11 amino acids. CDR1 and CDR2 from the germline V gene are SGDLS and YYNGEE. The CD8 memory fraction combined CD45RO+ cells with TemRA cells (CCR7-negative CD45RA+). Material: memory CD8+ T cells sorted from blood. This sample's subset: CD45RO+ cells pooled with CCR7-negative TemRA cells. The chain is built from TRBV9 and TRBJ2-7; D gene ambiguous. The sequence derives from a woman aged 25 to 39 in good health. In DNA form, the CDR3 reads TGTGCCAGCAGCGGGGTCTACGAGCAGTACTTC. This sequence encodes CASSGVYEQYF.